This T cell receptor beta chain was sequenced during a study of patients and donors after allogeneic stem cell transplantation. Germline lookup yields CDR1 MNHEY and CDR2 SVGEGT. The V and J ends lost 6 bases and 8 bases respectively, with 19 bases between them. The CDR3 is made up of 15 amino acids. One entry per CDR3 protein results from TCRdb running MiXCR on the RT-PCR reads. There are about 150,000 distinct CDR3 sequences in the sample; about two fifths occur only once, and approximately 50% lies in the top ten. In its sample, this clonotype was seen a few times. This clonotype originated in a human donor who was either an allogeneic HSCT recipient or a stem cell or donor lymphocyte infusion donor (not recorded which). It is not recorded whose cells these are; they may come from a transplant donor. The V gene is TRBV6-2 or TRBV6-3, the J gene TRBJ1-4; D unclear. Sample: blood, either unsorted or a sorted T cell fraction (not recorded which). CDR3 protein: CASRPVGSVAEKLFF. As DNA, the CDR3 is TGTGCCAGCAGACCTGTCGGCAGTGTTGCGGAAAAACTGTTTTTT.